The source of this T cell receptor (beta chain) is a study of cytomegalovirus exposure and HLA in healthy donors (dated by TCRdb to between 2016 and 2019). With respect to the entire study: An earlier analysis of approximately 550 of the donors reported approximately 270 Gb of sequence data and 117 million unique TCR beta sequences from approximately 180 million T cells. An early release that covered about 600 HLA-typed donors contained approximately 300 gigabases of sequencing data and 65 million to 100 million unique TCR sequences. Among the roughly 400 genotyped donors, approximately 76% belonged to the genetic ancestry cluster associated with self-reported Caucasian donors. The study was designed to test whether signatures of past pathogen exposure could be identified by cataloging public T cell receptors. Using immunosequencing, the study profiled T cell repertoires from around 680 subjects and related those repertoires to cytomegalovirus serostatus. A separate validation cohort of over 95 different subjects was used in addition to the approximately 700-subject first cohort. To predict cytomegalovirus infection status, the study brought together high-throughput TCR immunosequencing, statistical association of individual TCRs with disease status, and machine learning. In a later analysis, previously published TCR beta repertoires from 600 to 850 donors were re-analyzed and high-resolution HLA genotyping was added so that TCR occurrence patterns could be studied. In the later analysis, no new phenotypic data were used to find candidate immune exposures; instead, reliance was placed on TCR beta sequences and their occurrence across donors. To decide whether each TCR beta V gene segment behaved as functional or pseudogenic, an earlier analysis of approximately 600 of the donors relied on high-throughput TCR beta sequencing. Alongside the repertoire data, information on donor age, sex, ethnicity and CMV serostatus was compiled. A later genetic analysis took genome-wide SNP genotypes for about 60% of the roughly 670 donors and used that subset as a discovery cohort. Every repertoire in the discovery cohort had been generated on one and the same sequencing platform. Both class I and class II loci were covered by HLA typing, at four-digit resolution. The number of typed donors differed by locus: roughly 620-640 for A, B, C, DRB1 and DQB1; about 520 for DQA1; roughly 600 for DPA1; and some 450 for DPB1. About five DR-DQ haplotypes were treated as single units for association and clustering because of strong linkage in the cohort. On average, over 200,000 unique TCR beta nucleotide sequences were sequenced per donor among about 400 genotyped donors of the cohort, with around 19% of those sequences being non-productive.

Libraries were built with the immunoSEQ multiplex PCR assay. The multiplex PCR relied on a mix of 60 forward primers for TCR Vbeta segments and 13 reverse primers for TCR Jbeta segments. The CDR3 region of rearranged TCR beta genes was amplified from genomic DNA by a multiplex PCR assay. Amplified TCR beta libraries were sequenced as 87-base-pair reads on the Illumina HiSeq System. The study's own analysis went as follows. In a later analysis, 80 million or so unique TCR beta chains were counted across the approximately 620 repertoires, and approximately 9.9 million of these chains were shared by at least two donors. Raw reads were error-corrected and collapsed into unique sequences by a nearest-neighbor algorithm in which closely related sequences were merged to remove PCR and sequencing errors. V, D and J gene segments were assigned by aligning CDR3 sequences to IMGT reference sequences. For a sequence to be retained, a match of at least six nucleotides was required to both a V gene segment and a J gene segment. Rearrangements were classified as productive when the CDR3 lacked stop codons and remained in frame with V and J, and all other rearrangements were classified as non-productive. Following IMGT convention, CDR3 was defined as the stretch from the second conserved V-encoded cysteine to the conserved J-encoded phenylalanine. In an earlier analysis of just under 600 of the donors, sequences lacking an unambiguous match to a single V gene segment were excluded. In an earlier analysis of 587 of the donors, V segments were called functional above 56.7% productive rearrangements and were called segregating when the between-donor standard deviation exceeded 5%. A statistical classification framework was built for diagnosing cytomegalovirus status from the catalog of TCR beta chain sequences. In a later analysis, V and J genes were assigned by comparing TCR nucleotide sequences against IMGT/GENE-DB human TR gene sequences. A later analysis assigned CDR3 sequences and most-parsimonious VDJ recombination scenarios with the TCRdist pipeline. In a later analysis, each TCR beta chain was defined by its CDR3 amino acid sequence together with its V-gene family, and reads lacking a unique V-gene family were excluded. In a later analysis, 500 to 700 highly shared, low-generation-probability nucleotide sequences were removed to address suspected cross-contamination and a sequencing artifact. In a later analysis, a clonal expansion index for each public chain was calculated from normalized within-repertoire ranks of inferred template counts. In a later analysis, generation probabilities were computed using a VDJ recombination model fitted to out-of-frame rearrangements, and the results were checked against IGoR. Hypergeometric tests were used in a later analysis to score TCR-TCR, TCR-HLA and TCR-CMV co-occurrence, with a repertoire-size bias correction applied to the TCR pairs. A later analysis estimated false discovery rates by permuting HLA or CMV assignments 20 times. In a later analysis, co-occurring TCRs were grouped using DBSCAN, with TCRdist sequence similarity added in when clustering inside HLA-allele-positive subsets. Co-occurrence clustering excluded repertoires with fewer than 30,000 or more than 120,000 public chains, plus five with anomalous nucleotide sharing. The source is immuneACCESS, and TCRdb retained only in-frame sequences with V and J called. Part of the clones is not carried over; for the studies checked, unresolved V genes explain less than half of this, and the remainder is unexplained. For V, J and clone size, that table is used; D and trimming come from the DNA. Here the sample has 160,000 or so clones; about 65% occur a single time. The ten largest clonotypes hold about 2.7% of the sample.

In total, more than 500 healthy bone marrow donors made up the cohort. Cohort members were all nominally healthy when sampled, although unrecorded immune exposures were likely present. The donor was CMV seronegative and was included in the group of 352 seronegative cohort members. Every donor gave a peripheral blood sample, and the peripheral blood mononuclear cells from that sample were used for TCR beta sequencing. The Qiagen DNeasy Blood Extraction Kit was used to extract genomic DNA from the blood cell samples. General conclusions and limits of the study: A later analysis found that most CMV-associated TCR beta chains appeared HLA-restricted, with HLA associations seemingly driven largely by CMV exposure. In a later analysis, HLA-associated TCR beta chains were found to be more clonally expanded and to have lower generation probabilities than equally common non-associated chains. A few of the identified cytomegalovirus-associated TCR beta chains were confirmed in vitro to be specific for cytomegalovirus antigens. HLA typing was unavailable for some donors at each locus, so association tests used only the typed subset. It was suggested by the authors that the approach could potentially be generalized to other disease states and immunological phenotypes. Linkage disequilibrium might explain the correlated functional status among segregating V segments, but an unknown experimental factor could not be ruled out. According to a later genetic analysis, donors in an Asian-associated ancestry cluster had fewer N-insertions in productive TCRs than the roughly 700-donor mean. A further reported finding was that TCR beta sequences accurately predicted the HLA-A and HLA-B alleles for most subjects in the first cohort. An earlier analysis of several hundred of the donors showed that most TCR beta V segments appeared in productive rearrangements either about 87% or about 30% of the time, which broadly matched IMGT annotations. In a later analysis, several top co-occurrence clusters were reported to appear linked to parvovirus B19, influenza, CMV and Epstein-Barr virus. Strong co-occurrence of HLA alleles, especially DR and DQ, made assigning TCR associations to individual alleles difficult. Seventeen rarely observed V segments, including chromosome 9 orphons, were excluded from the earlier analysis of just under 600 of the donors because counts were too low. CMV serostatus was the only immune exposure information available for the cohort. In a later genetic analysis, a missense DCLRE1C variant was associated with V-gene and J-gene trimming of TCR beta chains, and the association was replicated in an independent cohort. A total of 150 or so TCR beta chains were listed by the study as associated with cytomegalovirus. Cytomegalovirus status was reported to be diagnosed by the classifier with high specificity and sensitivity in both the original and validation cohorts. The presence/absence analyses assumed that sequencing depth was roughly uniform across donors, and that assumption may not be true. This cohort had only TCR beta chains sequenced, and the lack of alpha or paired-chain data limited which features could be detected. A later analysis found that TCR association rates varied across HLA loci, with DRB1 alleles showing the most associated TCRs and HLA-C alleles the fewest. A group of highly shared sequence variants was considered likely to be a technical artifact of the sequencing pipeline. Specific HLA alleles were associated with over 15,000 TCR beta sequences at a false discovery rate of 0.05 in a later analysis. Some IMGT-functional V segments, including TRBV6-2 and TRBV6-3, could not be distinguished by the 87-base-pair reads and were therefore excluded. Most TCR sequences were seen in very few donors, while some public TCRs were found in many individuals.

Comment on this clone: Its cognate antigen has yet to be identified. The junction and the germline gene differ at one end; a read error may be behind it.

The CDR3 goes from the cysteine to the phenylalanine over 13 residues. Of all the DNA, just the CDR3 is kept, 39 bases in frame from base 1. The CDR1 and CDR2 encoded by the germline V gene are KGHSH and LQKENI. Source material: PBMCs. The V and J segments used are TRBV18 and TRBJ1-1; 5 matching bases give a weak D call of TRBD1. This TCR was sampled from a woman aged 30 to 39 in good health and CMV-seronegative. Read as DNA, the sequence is TGTGCCAGCTCGCCACAGGAGAACGCTGAAGCTTTCTTT. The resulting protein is CASSPQENAEAFF.